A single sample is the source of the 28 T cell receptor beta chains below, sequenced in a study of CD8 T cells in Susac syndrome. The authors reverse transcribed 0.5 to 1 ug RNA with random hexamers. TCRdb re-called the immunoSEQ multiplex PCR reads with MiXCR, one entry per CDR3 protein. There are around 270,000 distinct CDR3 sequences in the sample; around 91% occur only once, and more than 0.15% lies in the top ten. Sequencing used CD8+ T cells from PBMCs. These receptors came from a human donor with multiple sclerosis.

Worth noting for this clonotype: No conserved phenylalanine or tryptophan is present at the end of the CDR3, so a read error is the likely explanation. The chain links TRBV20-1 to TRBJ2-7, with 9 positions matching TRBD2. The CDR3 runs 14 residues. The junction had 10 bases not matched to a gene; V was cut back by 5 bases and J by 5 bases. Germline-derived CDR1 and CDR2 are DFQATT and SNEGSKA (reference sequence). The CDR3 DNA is TGCAGTGCTCTCGAACAGCGGGAGGTCGACGAGCAGTACCTC. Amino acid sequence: CSALEQREVDEQYL.

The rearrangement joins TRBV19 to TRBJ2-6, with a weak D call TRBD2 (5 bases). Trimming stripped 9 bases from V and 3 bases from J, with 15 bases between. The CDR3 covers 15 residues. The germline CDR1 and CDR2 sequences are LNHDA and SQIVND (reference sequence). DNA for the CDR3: TGTGCCAGCGGACTGGCAGCCATTGGGGCCAACGTCCTGACTTTC. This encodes CASGLAAIGANVLTF.

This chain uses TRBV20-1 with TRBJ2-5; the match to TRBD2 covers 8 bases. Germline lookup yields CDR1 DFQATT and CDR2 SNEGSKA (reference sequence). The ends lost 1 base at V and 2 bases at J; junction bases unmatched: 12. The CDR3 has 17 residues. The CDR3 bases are TGCAGTGCTAGAGGCCAGCGGGAGAGAAGGATTCAAGAGACCCAGTACTTC. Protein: CSARGQRERRIQETQYF.

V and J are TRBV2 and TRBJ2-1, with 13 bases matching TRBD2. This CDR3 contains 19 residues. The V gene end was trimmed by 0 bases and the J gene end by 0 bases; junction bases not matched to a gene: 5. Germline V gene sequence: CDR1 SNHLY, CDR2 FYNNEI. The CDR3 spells CASSEATSGRSSSYNEQFF. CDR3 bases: TGTGCCAGCAGTGAAGCGACTAGCGGGAGGTCGAGCTCCTACAATGAGCAGTTCTTC.

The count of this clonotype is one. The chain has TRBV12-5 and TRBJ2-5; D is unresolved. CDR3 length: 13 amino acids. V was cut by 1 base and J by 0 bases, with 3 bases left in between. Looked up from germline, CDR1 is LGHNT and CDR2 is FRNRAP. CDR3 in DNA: TGTGCTAGTGGTTTGGGGTACCAAGAGACCCAGTACTTC. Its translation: CASGLGYQETQYF.

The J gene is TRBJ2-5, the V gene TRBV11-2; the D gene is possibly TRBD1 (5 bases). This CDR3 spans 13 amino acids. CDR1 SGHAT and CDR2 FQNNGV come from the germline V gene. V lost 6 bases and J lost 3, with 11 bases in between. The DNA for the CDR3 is TGTGCCAGCAGGTTACCAGGGAAAGAGACCCAGTACTTC. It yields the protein CASRLPGKETQYF.

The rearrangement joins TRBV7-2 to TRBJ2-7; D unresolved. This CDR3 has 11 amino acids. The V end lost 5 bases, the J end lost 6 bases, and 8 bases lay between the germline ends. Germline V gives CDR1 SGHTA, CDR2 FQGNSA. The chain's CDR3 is CASSGWGEQYF. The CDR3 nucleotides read TGTGCCAGCAGCGGGTGGGGCGAGCAGTACTTC. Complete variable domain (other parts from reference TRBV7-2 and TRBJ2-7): GAGVSQSPSNKVTEKGKDVELRCDPISGHTALYWYRQSLGQGLEFLIYFQGNSAPDKSGLPSDRFSAERTGGSVSTLTIQRTQQEDSAVYLCASSGWGEQYFGPGTRLTVT.

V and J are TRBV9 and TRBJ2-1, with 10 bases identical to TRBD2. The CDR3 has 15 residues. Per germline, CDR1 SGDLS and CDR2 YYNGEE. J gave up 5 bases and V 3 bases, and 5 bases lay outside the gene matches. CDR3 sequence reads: CASSALAGGHNEQFF. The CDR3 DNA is TGTGCCAGCAGCGCCTTAGCGGGAGGCCACAATGAGCAGTTCTTC.

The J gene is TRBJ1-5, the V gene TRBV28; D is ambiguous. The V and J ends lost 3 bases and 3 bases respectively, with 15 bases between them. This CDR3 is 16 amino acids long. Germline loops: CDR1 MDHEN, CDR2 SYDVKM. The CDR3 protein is CASSFPSDGTNQPQHF. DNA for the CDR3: TGTGCCAGCAGTTTCCCCTCGGACGGTACCAATCAGCCCCAGCATTTT.

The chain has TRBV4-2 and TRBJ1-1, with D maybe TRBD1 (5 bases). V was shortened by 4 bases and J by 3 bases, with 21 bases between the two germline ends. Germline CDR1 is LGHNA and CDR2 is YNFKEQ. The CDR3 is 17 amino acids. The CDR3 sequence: CASSPSPSEGLDTEAFF. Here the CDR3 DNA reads TGTGCCAGCAGCCCCAGCCCTTCCGAGGGGCTCGACACTGAAGCTTTCTTT.

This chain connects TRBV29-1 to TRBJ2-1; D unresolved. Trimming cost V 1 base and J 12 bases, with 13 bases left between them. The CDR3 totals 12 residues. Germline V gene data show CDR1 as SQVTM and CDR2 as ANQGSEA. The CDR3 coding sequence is TGCAGCGTTGAAGCCCAGGCCCCGGGGCAGTTCTTC. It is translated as CSVEAQAPGQFF.

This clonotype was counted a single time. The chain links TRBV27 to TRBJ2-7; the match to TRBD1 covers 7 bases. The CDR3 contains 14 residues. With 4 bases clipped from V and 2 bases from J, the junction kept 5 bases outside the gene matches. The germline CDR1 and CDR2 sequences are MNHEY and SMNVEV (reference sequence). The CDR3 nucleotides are TGTGCCAGCAGTTGGGGACAGTGGGCCTACGAGCAGTACTTC. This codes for CASSWGQWAYEQYF.

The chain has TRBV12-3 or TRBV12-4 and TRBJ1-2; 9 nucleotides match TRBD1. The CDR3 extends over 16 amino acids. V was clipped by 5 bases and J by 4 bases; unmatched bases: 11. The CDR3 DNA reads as TGTGCCAGCAGTACCGGGACAGGGAGTGTCGGCTATGGCTACACCTTC. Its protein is CASSTGTGSVGYGYTF.

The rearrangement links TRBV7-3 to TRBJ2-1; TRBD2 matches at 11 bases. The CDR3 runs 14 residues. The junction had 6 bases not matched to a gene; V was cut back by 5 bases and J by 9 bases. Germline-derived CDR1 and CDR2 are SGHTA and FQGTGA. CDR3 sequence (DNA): TGTGCCAGCAGCCCTACTAGCGGGAGTGGTGAGCAGTTCTTC. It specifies CASSPTSGSGEQFF.

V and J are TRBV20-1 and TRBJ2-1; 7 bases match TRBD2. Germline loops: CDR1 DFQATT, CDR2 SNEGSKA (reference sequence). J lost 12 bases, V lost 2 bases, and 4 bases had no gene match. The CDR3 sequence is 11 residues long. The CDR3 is CSARTASGQFF. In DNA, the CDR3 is TGCAGTGCTAGAACGGCTAGCGGGCAGTTCTTC.

CDR3 DNA sequence: TGTGCCAGCAGCCGAAAAGGACTAGCGGCCTACAATGAGCAGTTCTTC. Encoded protein: CASSRKGLAAYNEQFF. V usage is TRBV14 and J usage is TRBJ2-1, with TRBD2 identical over 10 bases. Trimming removed 4 bases from V and 2 bases from J; junction bases left unmatched: 5. Germline V lookup: CDR1 SGHDN, CDR2 FVKESK. The CDR3 runs 16 residues.

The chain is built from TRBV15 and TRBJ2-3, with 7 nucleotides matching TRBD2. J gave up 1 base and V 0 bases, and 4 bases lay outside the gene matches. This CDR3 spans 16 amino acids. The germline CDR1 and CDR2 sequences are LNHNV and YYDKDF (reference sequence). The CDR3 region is CATSREGGMRTDTQYF. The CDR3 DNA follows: TGTGCCACCAGCAGAGAGGGGGGGATGCGCACAGATACGCAGTATTTT.

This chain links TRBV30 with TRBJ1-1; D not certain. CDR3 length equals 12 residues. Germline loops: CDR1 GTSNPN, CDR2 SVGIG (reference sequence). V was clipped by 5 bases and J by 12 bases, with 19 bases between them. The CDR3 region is CAWGPPESGTFF. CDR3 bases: TGTGCCTGGGGGCCCCCTGAATCTGGAACTTTCTTT.

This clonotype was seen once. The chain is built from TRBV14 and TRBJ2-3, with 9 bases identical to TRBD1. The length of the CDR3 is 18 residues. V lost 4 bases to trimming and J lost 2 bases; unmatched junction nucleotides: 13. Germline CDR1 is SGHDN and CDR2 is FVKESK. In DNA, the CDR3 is TGTGCCAGCAGCCCCCGGGACAGGGCATTGGCGAACACAGATACGCAGTATTTT. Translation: CASSPRDRALANTDTQYF.

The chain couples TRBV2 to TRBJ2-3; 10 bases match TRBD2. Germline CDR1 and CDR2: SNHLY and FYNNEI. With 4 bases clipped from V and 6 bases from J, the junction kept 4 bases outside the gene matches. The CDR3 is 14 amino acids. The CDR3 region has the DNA TGTGCCAGCAGTGGAGCGGGAGGGCGGGATACGCAGTATTTT. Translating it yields CASSGAGGRDTQYF.

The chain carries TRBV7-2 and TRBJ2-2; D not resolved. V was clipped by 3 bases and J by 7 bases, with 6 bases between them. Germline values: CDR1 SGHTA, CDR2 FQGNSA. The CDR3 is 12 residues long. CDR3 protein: CASSFTVGELFF. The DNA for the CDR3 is TGTGCCAGCAGCTTTACCGTCGGGGAGCTGTTTTTT.

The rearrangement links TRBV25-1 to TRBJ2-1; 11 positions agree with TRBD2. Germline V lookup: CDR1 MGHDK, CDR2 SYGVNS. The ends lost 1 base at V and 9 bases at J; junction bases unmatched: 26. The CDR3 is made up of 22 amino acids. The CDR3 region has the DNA TGTGCCAGCAGTGAATTGGTGGGGGAGAACACCCGCCAGCTAGCGGGGGGCACTGAGCAGTTCTTC. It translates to CASSELVGENTRQLAGGTEQFF.

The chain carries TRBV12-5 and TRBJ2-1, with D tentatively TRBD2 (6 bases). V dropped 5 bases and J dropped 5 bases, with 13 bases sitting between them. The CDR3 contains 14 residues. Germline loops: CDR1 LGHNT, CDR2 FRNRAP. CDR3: CASGGGTRNNEQFF. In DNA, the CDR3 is TGTGCTAGTGGTGGGGGGACCAGAAACAATGAGCAGTTCTTC.

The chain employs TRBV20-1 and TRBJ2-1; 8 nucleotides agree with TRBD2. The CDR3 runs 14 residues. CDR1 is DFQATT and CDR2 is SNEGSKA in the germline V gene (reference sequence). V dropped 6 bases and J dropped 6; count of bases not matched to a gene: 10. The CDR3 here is CSAIPAGAGNEQFF. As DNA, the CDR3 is TGCAGTGCGATTCCAGCGGGAGCGGGCAATGAGCAGTTCTTC.

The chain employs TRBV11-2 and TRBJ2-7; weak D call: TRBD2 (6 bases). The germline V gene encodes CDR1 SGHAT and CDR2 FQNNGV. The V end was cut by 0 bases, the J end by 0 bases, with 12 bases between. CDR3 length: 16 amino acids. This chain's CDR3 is CASSLDLGGTSYEQYF. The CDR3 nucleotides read TGTGCCAGCAGCTTAGATCTGGGCGGGACCTCCTACGAGCAGTACTTC.

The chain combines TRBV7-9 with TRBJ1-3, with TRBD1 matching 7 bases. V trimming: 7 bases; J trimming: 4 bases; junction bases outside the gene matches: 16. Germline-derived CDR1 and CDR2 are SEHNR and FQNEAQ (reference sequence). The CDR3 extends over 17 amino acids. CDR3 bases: TGTGCCAGCACGAACCCGCGGGCAACAGGGGTCGGAAACACCATATATTTT. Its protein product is CASTNPRATGVGNTIYF.

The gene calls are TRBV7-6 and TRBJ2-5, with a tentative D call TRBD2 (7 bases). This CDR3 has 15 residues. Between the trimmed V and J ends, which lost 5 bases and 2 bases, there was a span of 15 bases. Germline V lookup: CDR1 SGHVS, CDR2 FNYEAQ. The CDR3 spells CASSPRGAGQETQYF. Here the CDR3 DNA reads TGTGCCAGCAGCCCCCGGGGGGCGGGGCAAGAGACCCAGTACTTC.

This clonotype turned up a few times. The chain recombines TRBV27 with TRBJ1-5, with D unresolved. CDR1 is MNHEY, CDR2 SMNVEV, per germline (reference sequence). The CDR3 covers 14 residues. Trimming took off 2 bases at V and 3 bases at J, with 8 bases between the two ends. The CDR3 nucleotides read TGTGCCAGCAGTTTACCGGGGATCAATCAGCCCCAGCATTTT. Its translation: CASSLPGINQPQHF.